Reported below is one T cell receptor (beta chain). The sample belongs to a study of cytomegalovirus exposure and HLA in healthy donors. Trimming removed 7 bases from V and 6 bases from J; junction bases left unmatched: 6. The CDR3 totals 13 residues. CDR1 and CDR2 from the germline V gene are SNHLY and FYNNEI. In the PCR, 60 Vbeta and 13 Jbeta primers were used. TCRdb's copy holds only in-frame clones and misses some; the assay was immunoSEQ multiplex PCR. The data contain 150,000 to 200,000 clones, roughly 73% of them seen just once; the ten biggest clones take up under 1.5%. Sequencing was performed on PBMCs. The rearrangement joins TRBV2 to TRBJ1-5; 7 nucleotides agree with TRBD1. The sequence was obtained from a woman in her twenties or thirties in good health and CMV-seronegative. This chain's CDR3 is CASTWDSTQPQHF. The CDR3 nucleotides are TGTGCCAGCACTTGGGACAGTACTCAGCCCCAGCATTTT.